This T cell receptor (beta chain) was captured by sequencing in a study of blood T cell repertoires in COVID-19 (dated by TCRdb to about 2020). For the wider study: Collaborator samples came from the United States, Italy and Spain and covered acute and convalescent phases of COVID-19. Subjects who had been exposed to COVID-19, were actively infected with it, or had recovered from it provided the deeply sampled blood TCRbeta repertoires that made up the dataset. The prospective study material was composed of cDNA or gDNA derived from T cells, B-cell-depleted T cells, or PBMCs. Where available, HLA class I and class II types were obtained from metadata supplied by the sample provider rather than from assay-based typing. The repertoires were released in a freely available public database intended as a resource for research on the immune response to SARS-CoV-2. Nearly every sample came with metadata listing a de-identified subject ID, COVID-19 status, age in years and sex. Samples came from the ongoing ImmuneRACE study (first 160 participants) plus 1,254 subjects from 6 global collaborators. The study at large found these results: How much clinical and demographic metadata was included differed by source and by participant, and the metadata was provided uncurated.

The germline V gene (reference sequence) supplies CDR1 GTSNPN and CDR2 SVGIG. The CDR3 runs 11 residues from the cysteine to the phenylalanine. Just the 33-base CDR3 DNA is kept, in frame starting at base 1. The V end loses 2 bases and the J end loses 8 bases, and a stretch of 8 bases separates them. TCRbeta CDR3 regions were amplified from genomic DNA using the immunoSEQ Assay, a bias-controlled multiplex PCR. The authors' pipeline ran thus. The number of nucleated cells in each sample was estimated by amplification of reference gene primers within the assay. To quantify the absolute abundance of each unique TCRbeta CDR3 rearrangement, sequence reads were collapsed and filtered. For each sample, productive Simpson clonality was calculated as the square root of Simpson's diversity index across productive rearrangements. What TCRdb holds here is the immuneACCESS table cut down to in-frame rearrangements. Part of the clones is not present; checked against another copy, under half of the missing clones reflect an unresolved V gene, and the others are unexplained. From that table come the V and J calls and clone size; the DNA was used to work out D and trimming. Counted in this sample were 150,000 to 160,000 clones; around 84% of them appeared once. Clones ranked in the top ten supply roughly 1.7% of the sample.

Regarding this clone: Its recognized antigen is unknown. Per-base quality was not reported, and no clone a single base away is much larger than it.

Collaborating institutions collected whole blood in K2EDTA tubes following their own protocols. Collaborator samples were shipped for TCRbeta analysis as frozen whole blood, isolated PBMCs, or DNA extracted from either sample type. The sequence joins TRBV30 to TRBJ2-3; the D gene is not confidently resolved. The sample consisted of peripheral blood. This receptor was obtained from a man older than 75 with acute or convalescent COVID-19. The nucleotides read TGTGCCTGGAGTCCTTCCGGTACGCAGTATTTT. This is translated as CAWSPSGTQYF.